The 10 T cell receptor beta chains below come from one sample, sequenced in a study of Graves' ophthalmopathy and Graves' hyperthyroidism. RNA transcripts yielded amplified TCR beta CDR3 regions. First-round RT-PCR with HTBI primers preceded a second-round multiplex PCR. TCRdb re-analysed the multiplex PCR reads in MiXCR, keeping a single row per CDR3 protein. The table lists 900,000 to 1,200,000 distinct CDR3 sequences, 35% to 45% of them singletons. The material sequenced was peripheral blood or thyroid tissue (not recorded which). The receptors were sampled from an adult man with Graves' hyperthyroidism.

This clonotype appeared a few times. This may be a read error: a much more frequent sequence differs by one nucleotide. In DNA form, the CDR3 reads TGCAGTGCTAGAGTGGGTCCTGCCACGAAAGACTACACCTTC. Translation: CSARVGPATKDYTF. The V gene is TRBV20-1, the J gene TRBJ1-2, with D hard to call. The CDR3 loop spans 14 amino acids. Per germline, CDR1 DFQATT and CDR2 SNEGSKA (reference sequence). The V gene lost 1 base and the J gene lost 10 bases, with 19 bases spanning the gap.

Ten or more counts support this clonotype. This chain connects TRBV7-2 to TRBJ1-1; TRBD1 matches at 8 bases. The V gene end was trimmed by 4 bases and the J gene end by 5 bases; junction bases not matched to a gene: 3. Germline CDR1 SGHTA, CDR2 FQGNSA. This CDR3 has 13 residues. As DNA, the CDR3 is TGTGCCAGCAGCTCCCGGACAGGGACTGAAGCTTTCTTT. Its protein is CASSSRTGTEAFF.

V gene TRBV2 combines with J gene TRBJ1-3, with 7 bases matching TRBD1. This CDR3 has 16 residues. Germline trimming cut 5 bases from V and 4 bases from J; bases unmatched to any gene: 11. Germline CDR1 and CDR2: SNHLY and FYNNEI. CDR3 amino acids: CASSRNSGQAGNTIYF. The CDR3 nucleotides are TGTGCCAGCAGTAGGAACTCAGGACAGGCGGGAAACACCATATATTTT.

This clonotype has a single count. CDR3 nucleotides: TGTGCCAGCAGCTACTGGGGACAGGGAGGGGATCGCGAGCAGTACTTC. The encoded protein is CASSYWGQGGDREQYF. The chain links TRBV7-2 to TRBJ2-7; 9 positions agree with TRBD1. The germline V gene has CDR1 SGHTA and CDR2 FQGNSA. The CDR3 extends over 16 amino acids. V shed 4 bases, J shed 6 bases, and the junction held 13 bases outside the gene matches. The complete variable domain, with remaining parts taken from reference TRBV7-2 and TRBJ2-7, reads GAGVSQSPSNKVTEKGKDVELRCDPISGHTALYWYRQSLGQGLEFLIYFQGNSAPDKSGLPSDRFSAERTGGSVSTLTIQRTQQEDSAVYLCASSYWGQGGDREQYFGPGTRLTVT.

V is TRBV6-5 and J is TRBJ2-5, with 9 nucleotides matching TRBD1. The germline CDR1 and CDR2 sequences are MNHEY and SVGAGI. J gave up 6 bases and V 7 bases, and 9 bases lay outside the gene matches. The CDR3 loop spans 14 amino acids. The chain's CDR3 is CASMPGQGVKTQYF. The CDR3 bases are TGTGCCAGCATGCCGGGACAGGGTGTGAAGACCCAGTACTTC.

With respect to this clonotype: A much larger clone lies one base from this, so it may be a read error. V gene TRBV7-3 combines with J gene TRBJ2-5; 8 positions match TRBD2. This CDR3 comprises 16 residues. Per the germline V gene, CDR1 is SGHTA and CDR2 is FQGTGA. Trimming cost V 1 base and J 4 bases; bases outside gene matches: 8. As DNA, the CDR3 is TGTGCCAGCAGCTTAAATAGCGGGGAATCCACAGAGACCCAGTACTTC. Translating gives CASSLNSGESTETQYF.

A remark on this clonotype: A much larger clone sits a single nucleotide away, making a read error possible. V usage is TRBV15 and J usage is TRBJ2-7, with 9 bases aligning to TRBD1. CDR3 length: 17 amino acids. The germline gives CDR1 LNHNV, CDR2 YYDKDF (reference sequence). The CDR3 sequence: CVTSRDGRDRANYEQYF. The DNA of the CDR3 is TGTGTCACCAGCAGAGATGGCCGGGACAGGGCTAACTACGAGCAGTACTTC.

CDR3 sequence reads: CASSKEGLISYEQYF. In nucleotides, the CDR3 is TGTGCCAGTAGTAAGGAGGGACTGATATCCTACGAGCAGTACTTC. The chain combines TRBV19 with TRBJ2-7, with D possibly being TRBD2 (6 bases). V lost 4 bases to trimming and J lost 1 base, with 14 bases between them. From germline, CDR1 is LNHDA and CDR2 SQIVND (reference sequence). CDR3 length: 15 amino acids.

This clonotype was recorded many times. This chain connects TRBV7-6 to TRBJ2-7, with 10 bases aligning to TRBD1. CDR1 SGHVS and CDR2 FNYEAQ come from the germline V gene. The length of the CDR3 is 14 residues. V shed 5 bases and J 6 bases; nucleotides not matched to a gene: 7. CDR3 in amino acids: CASSARDRGPEQYF. For the CDR3, the DNA is TGTGCCAGCAGCGCCCGGGACAGGGGCCCCGAGCAGTACTTC.

This clonotype was counted between two and nine times. The chain carries TRBV4-1 and TRBJ1-5; 10 nucleotides agree with TRBD1. The length of the CDR3 is 16 residues. The V gene end was trimmed by 0 bases and the J gene end by 7 bases; junction bases not matched to a gene: 6. Germline lookup yields CDR1 MGHRA and CDR2 YSYEKL. The CDR3 reads CASSQEGGQGTQPQHF. CDR3 in DNA: TGCGCCAGCAGCCAAGAGGGGGGACAGGGGACCCAGCCCCAGCATTTT.